One and the same sample provided the 11 T cell receptor beta chains below, sequenced in a study of cytomegalovirus exposure and HLA in healthy donors. A multiplex PCR was run with 60 Vbeta primers and 13 Jbeta primers. Repertoires were generated with immunoSEQ multiplex PCR, while TCRdb's copy carries only in-frame clones and drops some. The sample holds around 140,000 clones, approximately 82% seen once. The sequenced sample consisted of PBMCs. The source is a man aged 30-40 years in good health and CMV-seropositive.

The V and J genes are TRBV7-9 and TRBJ2-3; 7 nucleotides align to TRBD2. CDR1 SEHNR and CDR2 FQNEAQ come from the germline V gene (reference sequence). This CDR3 has 16 amino acids. Trimming removed 5 bases from V and 1 base from J; junction bases left unmatched: 9. The CDR3 DNA is TGTGCCAGCAGCACCCAGACTAGCTGGGGCACAGATACGCAGTATTTT. This translates into CASSTQTSWGTDTQYF.

V and J are TRBV11-1 and TRBJ2-4, with 7 bases fitting TRBD1. The CDR3 consists of 18 residues. Losses at the gene ends were 5 bases for V and 0 bases for J; bases not matched to a gene: 13. CDR1 is SGHAT, CDR2 FQDESV, per germline (reference sequence). The CDR3 region has the DNA TGTGCCAGCAGCATTCGGACAGGAGGTCCTCTAGCCAAAAACATTCAGTACTTC. It codes for CASSIRTGGPLAKNIQYF.

V and J are TRBV18 and TRBJ1-5, with D unclear. Trimming stripped 1 base from V and 4 bases from J, with 8 bases between. This CDR3 is built from 14 residues. Germline CDR1 and CDR2: KGHSH and LQKENI. CDR3 in amino acids: CASSPQENNQPQHF. The CDR3 DNA is TGTGCCAGCTCACCACAGGAGAATAATCAGCCCCAGCATTTT. The whole variable domain, filled in from reference TRBV18 and TRBJ1-5, reads NAGVMQNPRHLVRRRGQEARLRCSPMKGHSHVYWYRQLPEEGLKFMVYLQKENIIDESGMPKERFSAEFPKEGPSILRIQQVVRGDSAAYFCASSPQENNQPQHFGDGTRLSIL.

This sequence joins TRBV9 and TRBJ2-5, with 9 bases lining up with TRBD2. V dropped 0 bases and J dropped 5; count of bases not matched to a gene: 5. Per germline, CDR1 SGDLS and CDR2 YYNGEE. This CDR3 spans 15 amino acids. This CDR3 reads CASSVGSSGSETQYF. The CDR3 DNA sequence: TGTGCCAGCAGCGTAGGAAGTAGCGGGAGTGAGACCCAGTACTTC.

The rearrangement uses TRBV6-5 and TRBJ1-1; possibly TRBD1 for D (5 bases). With 0 bases removed from V and 10 bases from J, the gap between germline ends came to 9 bases. The CDR3 is 12 amino acids. Germline CDR1 is MNHEY and CDR2 is SVGAGI. DNA for the CDR3: TGTGCCAGCAGTTACTCAGGGGCGGTAGCTTTCTTT. Amino acid sequence: CASSYSGAVAFF.

The chain is built from TRBV7-3 and TRBJ2-3; tentatively, D is TRBD1 (8 bases). This CDR3 spans 16 amino acids. Trimming removed 3 bases at V and 5 bases at J, with 18 bases between. CDR1 and CDR2 (germline): SGHTA, FQGTGA. CDR3 loop: CASSFRGAQGGDTQYF. CDR3 in DNA: TGTGCCAGCAGCTTTCGGGGGGCACAGGGGGGAGATACGCAGTATTTT.

This chain joins TRBV27 and TRBJ2-7; TRBD2 matches 9 bases. Trimming removed 2 bases from V and 0 bases from J; junction bases left unmatched: 5. Looked up from germline, CDR1 is MNHEY and CDR2 is SMNVEV (reference sequence). The CDR3 spans 16 residues. The CDR3 is CASSLARTSASYEQYF. In DNA, the CDR3 is TGTGCCAGCAGTTTAGCCCGGACTAGCGCCTCCTACGAGCAGTACTTC.

The chain couples TRBV5-1 to TRBJ2-5, with 7 bases that match TRBD2. Germline CDR1 reads SGHRS; CDR2 reads YFSETQ. Trimming at V came to 3 bases and at J to 5 bases, leaving 16 bases not matched to a gene. This CDR3 spans 17 amino acids. CDR3 coding DNA: TGCGCCAGCAGCTGGGGGGGGTCGGCGGAAAGGTCTGAGACCCAGTACTTC. Translated, it gives CASSWGGSAERSETQYF.

The chain carries TRBV5-1 and TRBJ2-5; possible D gene TRBD2, 5 bases. Deletions cut 4 bases from V and 5 bases from J, with 18 bases between. Germline-derived CDR1 and CDR2 are SGHRS and YFSETQ. The CDR3 spans 15 residues. Here the CDR3 reads CASSEATSSAETQYF. DNA of the CDR3: TGCGCCAGCAGCGAGGCCACTAGTTCGGCGGAGACCCAGTACTTC.

This sequence joins TRBV6-5 and TRBJ2-7, with 12 bases lining up with TRBD2. This CDR3 has 15 residues. With 5 bases clipped from V and 2 bases from J, the junction kept 4 bases outside the gene matches. Germline CDR1 MNHEY, CDR2 SVGAGI. The CDR3 loop is CASSLTSGGTYEQYF. DNA of the CDR3: TGTGCCAGCAGTCTGACTAGCGGGGGAACCTACGAGCAGTACTTC.

The chain employs TRBV4-1 and TRBJ2-1; D not resolved. The CDR3 runs 14 residues. Per the germline V gene, CDR1 is MGHRA and CDR2 is YSYEKL. Trimming pared 8 bases from V and 0 bases from J, leaving 11 bases between. The DNA for the CDR3 is TGCGCCAGCTCTCCCACGAGCTCCTACAATGAGCAGTTCTTC. Encoded protein: CASSPTSSYNEQFF.